Presented here are 18 T cell receptor beta chains from one specimen sequenced in a study of cytomegalovirus exposure and HLA in healthy donors. The PCR had 60 Vbeta and 13 Jbeta primers. Libraries were prepared by immunoSEQ multiplex PCR; TCRdb keeps only in-frame clonotypes and omits some of them. The repertoire includes around 130,000 clones, about 8.5% of them detected once, and under 5.5% sits in the top ten. Material: PBMCs. The receptors originated from a man aged 35 to 55 in good health and CMV-seronegative.

The rearrangement joins TRBV7-9 to TRBJ1-2, with 11 bases identical to TRBD1. The CDR3 has 14 amino acids. V trimming: 5 bases; J trimming: 6 bases; junction bases outside the gene matches: 5. Germline loops: CDR1 SEHNR, CDR2 FQNEAQ (reference sequence). This chain's CDR3 is CASSTGQGGDGYTF. For the CDR3, the DNA is TGTGCCAGCAGCACGGGACAGGGGGGAGATGGCTACACCTTC. Full variable domain (outside the CDR3, taken from reference TRBV7-9 and TRBJ1-2): DTGVSQNPRHKITKRGQNVTFRCDPISEHNRLYWYRQTLGQGPEFLTYFQNEAQLEKSRLLSDRFSAERPKGSFSTLEIQRTEQGDSAMYLCASSTGQGGDGYTFGSGTRLTVV.

The rearrangement links TRBV4-1 to TRBJ1-3; TRBD1 matches 7 bases. Per the germline V gene, CDR1 is MGHRA and CDR2 is YSYEKL. This CDR3 comprises 15 residues. The V segment lost 3 bases and the J segment 1 base; nucleotides outside the gene matches: 3. In DNA, the CDR3 is TGCGCCAGCAGCCAGATACAGGGGTCTGGAAACACCATATATTTT. Protein sequence: CASSQIQGSGNTIYF.

This chain uses TRBV5-8 with TRBJ2-3; tentative D call: TRBD2 (6 bases). V lost 1 base, J lost 8 bases, and 14 bases lay in between. CDR3 length equals 14 residues. Germline V gene data show CDR1 as SGHTS and CDR2 as YDEGEE. The CDR3 here is CASSLNRWGGTQYF. In DNA, the CDR3 is TGTGCCAGCAGCTTGAACAGGTGGGGAGGTACGCAGTATTTT.

This clone came up a few times. The V and J genes are TRBV4-1 and TRBJ1-5, with TRBD1 matching 7 bases. J lost 5 bases, V lost 4 bases, and 5 bases had no gene match. CDR1 and CDR2 (germline): MGHRA, YSYEKL. This CDR3 is built from 14 residues. CDR3 nucleotides: TGCGCCAGCAGCCCTCTTGACAGGGATCAGCCCCAGCATTTT. Its protein product is CASSPLDRDQPQHF.

This rearrangement joins TRBV7-9 to TRBJ1-1; the match to TRBD1 covers 7 bases. Germline CDR1 and CDR2: SEHNR and FQNEAQ (reference sequence). The CDR3 runs 12 residues. Trimming cost V 5 bases and J 10 bases; bases outside gene matches: 7. The CDR3 nucleotides are TGTGCCAGCAGCGCAGGGACAGAGGTAGCTTTCTTT. This gives the protein CASSAGTEVAFF.

This clone has just a few counts. The chain is built from TRBV19 and TRBJ1-2; possibly TRBD1 for D (6 bases). CDR1 and CDR2 from the germline V gene are LNHDA and SQIVND (reference sequence). The CDR3 has 15 amino acids. Trimming cost V 2 bases and J 5 bases, with 15 bases left between them. The CDR3 nucleotides are TGTGCCAGTAGTATATCGGTCAGGGGATATTATGGCTACACCTTC. Its translation is CASSISVRGYYGYTF. The variable domain in full, completed from reference TRBV19 and TRBJ1-2, reads DGGITQSPKYLFRKEGQNVTLSCEQNLNHDAMYWYRQDPGQGLRLIYYSQIVNDFQKGDIAEGYSVSREKKESFPLTVTSAQKNPTAFYLCASSISVRGYYGYTFGSGTRLTVV.

This clone was counted a few times. This chain links TRBV5-1 with TRBJ1-1; 7 nucleotides match TRBD1. This CDR3 has 18 residues. V was clipped by 3 bases and J by 0 bases; unmatched bases: 14. Germline V gene sequence: CDR1 SGHRS, CDR2 YFSETQ. CDR3 protein: CASSYRDSRVSMNTEAFF. In nucleotides, the CDR3 is TGCGCCAGCAGCTACCGGGACAGTCGCGTAAGCATGAACACTGAAGCTTTCTTT. Supplemented by reference TRBV5-1 and TRBJ1-1, the full variable domain reads KAGVTQTPRYLIKTRGQQVTLSCSPISGHRSVSWYQQTPGQGLQFLFEYFSETQRNKGNFPGRFSGRQFSNSRSEMNVSTLELGDSALYLCASSYRDSRVSMNTEAFFGQGTRLTVV.

This clone was detected only a few times. The chain combines TRBV9 with TRBJ2-2; 9 bases align to TRBD1. Looked up from germline, CDR1 is SGDLS and CDR2 is YYNGEE. The CDR3 has 15 residues. J was trimmed by 4 bases and V by 4 bases; bases with no gene match: 5. CDR3 protein: CASSLQGAGTGELFF. As DNA, the CDR3 is TGTGCCAGCAGCCTACAGGGGGCGGGCACCGGGGAGCTGTTTTTT.

In its sample, this clone was seen a few times. This sequence joins TRBV5-1 and TRBJ1-4; D is undetermined. V lost 1 base and J lost 2, with 6 bases in between. Germline V CDR1 and CDR2: SGHRS, YFSETQ. The CDR3 totals 14 residues. This chain's CDR3 is CASSLYGTNEKLFF. The CDR3 nucleotides are TGCGCCAGCAGCTTGTACGGGACTAATGAAAAACTGTTTTTT. Drawing the rest from reference TRBV5-1 and TRBJ1-4, the complete variable domain is KAGVTQTPRYLIKTRGQQVTLSCSPISGHRSVSWYQQTPGQGLQFLFEYFSETQRNKGNFPGRFSGRQFSNSRSEMNVSTLELGDSALYLCASSLYGTNEKLFFGSGTQLSVL.

The chain carries TRBV4-3 and TRBJ2-7, with 11 bases fitting TRBD2. V shed 1 base, J shed 5 bases, and the junction held 10 bases outside the gene matches. From germline, CDR1 is LGHNA and CDR2 YSLEER. The CDR3 consists of 17 residues. CDR3 region: CASSQVGLAGGSHEQYF. The CDR3 nucleotides read TGCGCCAGCAGCCAAGTTGGCCTAGCGGGGGGCAGCCACGAGCAGTACTTC.

This clone has a handful of counts. The chain recombines TRBV18 with TRBJ2-3, with 9 positions matching TRBD1. The CDR3 is 16 residues long. Per germline, CDR1 KGHSH and CDR2 LQKENI. Trimming cost V 0 bases and J 3 bases; bases outside gene matches: 4. CDR3 coding DNA: TGTGCCAGCTCACCACCCGGGACAGGGAGGACAGATACGCAGTATTTT. Its protein is CASSPPGTGRTDTQYF.

The rearrangement links TRBV11-2 to TRBJ2-3; a weak D match, TRBD1 (7 bases). V was cut by 5 bases and J by 0 bases, with 12 bases left in between. The CDR3 consists of 15 residues. The germline V gene has CDR1 SGHAT and CDR2 FQNNGV. CDR3 protein: CASSPGGSSTDTQYF. The CDR3, as DNA: TGTGCCAGCAGCCCAGGGGGGTCTAGCACAGATACGCAGTATTTT.

The rearrangement joins TRBV5-1 to TRBJ2-5; perhaps TRBD2 as D (5 bases). V shed 0 bases and J shed 2 bases, with 8 bases lying between them. The germline V gene encodes CDR1 SGHRS and CDR2 YFSETQ. This CDR3 has 14 amino acids. In nucleotides, the CDR3 is TGCGCCAGCAGCTTGGAACTAGAACAAGAGACCCAGTACTTC. This gives the protein CASSLELEQETQYF.

There are a few counts of this clone. The chain links TRBV30 to TRBJ2-7; TRBD1 might be the D (5 bases). V lost 3 bases to trimming and J lost 3 bases, with 9 bases between them. The CDR3 spans 12 residues. Germline V CDR1 and CDR2: GTSNPN, SVGIG (reference sequence). Written as DNA, the CDR3 is TGTGCCTGGAGGGGGCGGAACTACGAGCAGTACTTC. Translated: CAWRGRNYEQYF.

This clone was counted between two and nine times. Other DNA sequences in this sample translate to the same CDR3. This chain uses TRBV5-4 with TRBJ2-1; TRBD2 agrees at 10 bases. The CDR3 extends over 15 amino acids. The trim removed 3 bases at V and 7 bases at J, leaving 7 bases unmatched. The germline CDR1 and CDR2 sequences are SGHNT and YYREEE (reference sequence). CDR3 coding DNA: TGTGCCAGCAGCTCCAGCGGGGGGGCGGGGAATGAGCAGTTCTTC. Its protein product is CASSSSGGAGNEQFF.

The V call is TRBV5-4, the J call TRBJ2-2; perhaps TRBD2 as D (7 bases). Germline V gives CDR1 SGHNT, CDR2 YYREEE (reference sequence). This CDR3 spans 12 amino acids. V shed 7 bases and J shed 4 bases, with 8 bases lying between them. The CDR3 here is CASGGATGELFF. The CDR3 DNA is TGTGCCAGCGGGGGGGCCACCGGGGAGCTGTTTTTT.

This clone was observed a handful of times. The DNA of the CDR3 is TGCGCCAGCAGCCCCCTTATTCCCCGCAGGGCAGGTGAGGGCTACACCTTC. It is translated as CASSPLIPRRAGEGYTF. The rearrangement joins TRBV4-1 to TRBJ1-2; possibly TRBD1 for D (5 bases). This CDR3 region has 17 residues. Germline-derived CDR1 and CDR2 are MGHRA and YSYEKL. Trimming took 4 bases from V and 8 from J, leaving 26 bases between them.

The chain carries TRBV6-1 and TRBJ1-4, with 7 nucleotides matching TRBD1. This CDR3 has 14 residues. With V trimmed by 6 bases and J by 6 bases, 7 bases remained unmatched. CDR1 and CDR2 from the germline V gene are MNHNS and SASEGT. CDR3: CASSEQGTYEKLFF. The CDR3 DNA reads TGTGCCAGCAGCGAACAGGGGACGTATGAAAAACTGTTTTTT.